This T cell receptor (beta chain) appears in the sequencing data of a study of cytomegalovirus exposure and HLA in healthy donors. The study, taken as a whole, reports: The tendency of first-cohort TCR clusters to co-occur in the approximately 110 validation repertoires was identified by a subsequent analysis.

Germline V lookup: CDR1 SSHAT, CDR2 FNYEAQ (reference sequence). The length of the CDR3 is 13 residues. About this clone itself: Its target is not known. Its ends do not fully match the called genes, so a read error is possible.

Using immunoSEQ multiplex PCR, the repertoire was profiled, and TCRdb retains in-frame clones only, with some absent. The sample records roughly 50,000 clones, about nine tenths being singletons. Sequenced input: PBMCs. The rearrangement joins TRBV7-7 to TRBJ1-2; D not certain. This receptor was identified in a woman younger than 35 in good health and CMV-seropositive. The CDR3 region is CASSSGNLRGYTF. The CDR3 bases are TGTGCTAGCAGCTCGGGAAATTTGCGTGGCTACACCTTC.